The source of this TCR beta chain is a study of shared clonotypes between healthy human individuals. Assay used: immunoSEQ multiplex PCR; TCRdb lists only in-frame clones, some missing. The sample holds approximately 440,000 clones, around 77% seen once. The CDR3 has 13 amino acids. V lost 1 base and J 4 bases, leaving 5 bases between the germline ends. The germline CDR1 and CDR2 sequences are MGHDK and SYGVNS. Material: PBMCs. The V call is TRBV25-1, the J call TRBJ1-3; the D is unclear. The origin of this receptor is a woman aged 40 to 49 in good health. Some clones in this sample may be carry-over from other donors' samples. CDR3 DNA sequence: TGTGCCAGCAGTGAATTAATCGGAAACACCATATATTTT. Its translation is CASSELIGNTIYF.